This paragraph covers one T cell receptor (beta chain) sequence. The antigen is unknown. This specimen belongs to a study of a mutant IDH1 vaccine in newly diagnosed glioma. Study as a whole: Vaccination was launched 4-6 weeks after radiotherapy alone, or with temozolomide cycles.

Specified time point: week 11, during vaccination. Every vaccination contained 300 ug of the mutant IDH1 20-mer peptide and was paired with topical imiquimod. The table came from immunoSEQ multiplex PCR; TCRdb's copy has only in-frame clones and leaves some out. This table has about 60,000 clones, roughly 80% appearing once. The starting material was PBMCs, obtained from a glioma patient whose treatment included an IDH1 peptide vaccine. This TCR was recovered from a man aged 25 to 45 with glioma.

The chain's CDR3 is CASKREAMNTEAFF. The CDR3 nucleotides are TGTGCCAGCAAAAGGGAAGCGATGAACACTGAAGCTTTCTTT. V and J are TRBV2 and TRBJ1-1, with D unclear. The CDR3 contains 14 residues. V was cut by 7 bases and J by 0 bases, with 12 bases left in between. CDR1 and CDR2 (germline): SNHLY, FYNNEI.